This T cell receptor beta chain was retrieved from a study of CD8 T cells in ankylosing spondylitis. Overall study results and limits: A CD8+ phenotype characterized the disease-linked clones, which were relatively rare in peripheral blood. A motif of eight or nine highly homologous TCR beta variants was seen as apparently characteristic of ankylosing spondylitis blood. According to the report, clones linked to the disease were significantly enriched in matched synovial fluid samples taken from ankylosing spondylitis patients.

Using its own MiXCR run on the 5' RACE reads, TCRdb lists one record per CDR3 protein. Of 500,000 or so distinct CDR3 sequences listed, about 5% are singletons. This clonotype occurred many times. Its matching antigen is unknown. Trimming took off 2 bases at V and 8 bases at J, with 9 bases between the two ends. CDR3 length equals 12 residues. Per germline, CDR1 LGHNA and CDR2 YSLEER. Sequencing input: blood, either unsorted or a sorted T cell fraction (not recorded which). This TCR came from a male donor with ankylosing spondylitis. The chain recombines TRBV4-3 with TRBJ1-2; D not certain. CDR3 sequence (DNA): TGCGCCAGCAGCCAACGCCGACGCGGCTACACCTTC. Translating gives CASSQRRRGYTF.